This is a list of T cell receptor beta chains from one sample in a study of CXCR3-negative and CXCR3-positive naive CD8 T cells. TCRdb reprocessed the 5' RACE reads and stores each CDR3 protein as one record, lacking DNA. There are 35,000 to 40,000 distinct CDR3 sequences in the sample, with roughly 14% held by the top ten. The sample consisted of memory CD8+ T cells from blood. The receptors were gathered from a human donor in good health. Some clones in this sample may be carry-over from other donors' samples. Each CDR3 is given with its conserved first and last residue. Size tells how often a clone was seen (once, few, many) or the class of an expanded clone, and some rows leave it out.

TRBV21-1	TRBJ1-1	medium-sized	CASSKGDTEAFF
TRBV7-2	TRBJ2-7	-	CASSLAGTPSSYEQYF
TRBV29-1	TRBJ1-5	-	CSVTGVPSNQPQHF
TRBV28	TRBJ2-1	-	CASSWWDNEQFF
TRBV6-4	TRBJ2-1	-	CASSHTGTGYNEQFF
TRBV15	TRBJ2-3	-	CATSRPGGSTDTQYF
TRBV2	TRBJ1-1	-	CASNRPENTEAFF
TRBV29-1	TRBJ2-5	-	CSVEAGQGLTLQETQYF
TRBV7-2	TRBJ2-3	-	CASSPDLTDTQYF
TRBV7-9	TRBJ2-7	-	CASSPDARDRGPYEQYF
TRBV18	TRBJ1-4	-	CASSPDGNEKLFF
TRBV7-6	TRBJ2-7	-	CASSHRENYEQYF
TRBV11-2	TRBJ2-2	-	CASSPWVTGSNTGELFF
TRBV4-1	TRBJ2-7	-	CASSQENWGSYEEYF
TRBV6-6	TRBJ2-7	-	CAISFGAGDYEQYF
TRBV4-1	TRBJ2-1	-	CASSQDPGTSGNGQFF
TRBV28	TRBJ1-4	-	CASSSPGQGHPNEKLFF
TRBV7-7	TRBJ2-1	-	CASSSSGGAVGSYNEQFF
TRBV5-5	TRBJ2-7	-	CASSYTGTEAYEQYF
TRBV9	TRBJ2-1	-	CASSQSGPDYNEQFF
TRBV27	TRBJ2-7	-	CASSWTSGYEQYF